This T cell receptor (beta chain) originates from a study of regulatory T cells in long-lasting Graves disease. Time point: persistent/refractory GD, antithyroid drugs over 5 years with positive TRAb. PBMCs were the source of the RNA used for TCR sequencing. Each of the patients was recruited from an endocrinology department situated in Xi'an, China. Staff drew 8 to 9 milliliters of peripheral blood into EDTA tubes. This clonotype was detected many times. Its antigen is unknown. To make TCR beta libraries, researchers used iRepertoire HTBI primers and Arm-PCR of CDR3 regions. Authors' processing steps: Overall, samples carried roughly 60 TRBV and about 14 TRBJ segments. TCRdb called the multiplex PCR reads again in MiXCR, with one record for every CDR3 protein. TCRdb's processing, not the study's, gives the V and J calls here. The sample comprises about 470,000 distinct CDR3 sequences, 20% to 25% of which are singletons, and around 7% rests with the top ten.

Trimming pared 2 bases from V and 0 bases from J, leaving 14 bases between. CDR3 length: 18 amino acids. Germline assignment: CDR1 LGHNT and CDR2 FRNRAP. Study results and limitations: Newly diagnosed disease favored TRBV20-1 and TRBJ2-1 over persistent disease.

This clonotype originated in a female donor with Graves disease. This rearrangement joins TRBV12-5 to TRBJ2-6; D is unclear. Sequenced material: peripheral blood mononuclear cells (PBMCs), taken when the disease was refractory, from a patient treated with antithyroid drugs. CDR3 sequence reads: CASGLFPGLLSGANVLTF. The CDR3 DNA is TGTGCTAGTGGTTTGTTCCCGGGCCTCCTCTCTGGGGCCAACGTCCTGACTTTC.